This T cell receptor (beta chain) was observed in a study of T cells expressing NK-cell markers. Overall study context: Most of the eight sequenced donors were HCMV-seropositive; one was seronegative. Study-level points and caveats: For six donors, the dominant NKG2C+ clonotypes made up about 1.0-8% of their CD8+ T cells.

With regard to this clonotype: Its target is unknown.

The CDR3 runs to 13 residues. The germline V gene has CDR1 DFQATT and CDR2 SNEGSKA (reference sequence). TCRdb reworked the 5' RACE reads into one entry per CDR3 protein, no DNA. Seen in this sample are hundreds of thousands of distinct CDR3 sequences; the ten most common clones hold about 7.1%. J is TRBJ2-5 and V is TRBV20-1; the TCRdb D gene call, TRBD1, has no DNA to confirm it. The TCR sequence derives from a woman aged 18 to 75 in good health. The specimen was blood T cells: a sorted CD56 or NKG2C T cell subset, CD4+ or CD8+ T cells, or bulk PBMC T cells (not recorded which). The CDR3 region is CSAKPGGGGTQYF.